This T cell receptor beta chain was identified in a study of cytomegalovirus exposure and HLA in healthy donors. PCR used 60 Vbeta primers and 13 Jbeta primers. The repertoire was sequenced with immunoSEQ multiplex PCR; TCRdb's copy has only in-frame clones and lacks some. Here the sample spans roughly 100,000 clones, more than 70% being singletons. The ends lost 4 bases at V and 1 base at J; junction bases unmatched: 6. The germline CDR1 and CDR2 sequences are SGDLS and YYNGEE. The CDR3 has 15 residues. This TCR was recovered from a man aged 18 to 35 in good health and CMV-seropositive. V is TRBV9 and J is TRBJ2-7; 9 bases align to TRBD1. The material sequenced was PBMCs. CDR3 DNA: TGTGCCAGCAGCAGGGGGGACAGGGCTTCCTACGAGCAGTACTTC. The encoded protein is CASSRGDRASYEQYF. Drawing the rest from reference TRBV9 and TRBJ2-7, the complete variable domain is DSGVTQTPKHLITATGQRVTLRCSPRSGDLSVYWYQQSLDQGLQFLIQYYNGEERAKGNILERFSAQQFPDLHSELNLSSLELGDSALYFCASSRGDRASYEQYFGPGTRLTVT.